This section outlines one T cell receptor (beta chain) sequence together with its context. Its antigen is unknown. This specimen comes from a study of T-cell reconstitution after alpha-beta-depleted transplantation in children. General study findings and limits: T-cell counts and diversity were attributed mostly to newly produced T cells one year after transplant. Surviving recipient T cells and intrathymic progenitors accounted for some patients' high TCRbeta diversity at day 60.

Unique molecular identifiers were used in preparing the TCRbeta library. TCRdb itself ran the PCR reads through MiXCR, one entry per CDR3 protein. The data show about 200,000 distinct CDR3 sequences, around 8.4% seen once. This CDR3 region has 16 residues. V was clipped by 0 bases and J by 2 bases, with 9 bases between them. Germline CDR1 is SGHRS and CDR2 is YFSETQ. The sequence was collected from a male patient between 2 and 10 years old who had a stem cell transplant for acute myeloid leukemia, so the T cells may come from the graft donor. Material: PBMCs, mostly from graft donor cells, obtained 360 days after TCRalphabeta/CD19-depleted stem cell transplant. V and J are TRBV5-1 and TRBJ2-6, with D possibly matching TRBD1 (5 bases). The CDR3 coding sequence is TGCGCCAGCAGCTTGGAAGGACAACCTGGGGCCAACGTCCTGACTTTC. Translating gives CASSLEGQPGANVLTF.